The source of this T cell receptor beta chain is a study of blood T cells in healthy people across ages. Then a second PCR, running about 6 to 12 cycles, was carried out with a sample-barcoded 5' primer and a J-beta primer mix. TCRdb analysed the 5' RACE reads with MiXCR anew, one entry per CDR3 protein. The repertoire holds hundreds of thousands of distinct CDR3 sequences, just under 25% seen once, with 9.4% in the top ten. Concerning this clonotype: Its antigen is as yet unknown.

This CDR3 is 15 amino acids long. Germline V gene sequence: CDR1 SGHTA, CDR2 FQGNSA. Trimming took 3 bases from V and 1 from J; bases not matched to a gene: 3. Study findings and constraints: Long-lived donors exceeded aged donors in naive CD4+ cells and diversity. Across samples, TCR beta diversity tracked strongly with naive T cell percentage.

These data also formed part of another study, on T cells of mothers and their children. That report adds: No T cell clones of persistent microchimeric origin were detected.

What was sequenced was blood. The chain links TRBV7-2 to TRBJ2-3; 8 positions agree with TRBD2. This TCR was recovered from a boy under 18 in good health. CDR3 protein: CASSLFSGGTDTQYF. The CDR3 DNA reads as TGTGCCAGCAGCTTGTTTAGCGGGGGCACAGATACGCAGTATTTT.